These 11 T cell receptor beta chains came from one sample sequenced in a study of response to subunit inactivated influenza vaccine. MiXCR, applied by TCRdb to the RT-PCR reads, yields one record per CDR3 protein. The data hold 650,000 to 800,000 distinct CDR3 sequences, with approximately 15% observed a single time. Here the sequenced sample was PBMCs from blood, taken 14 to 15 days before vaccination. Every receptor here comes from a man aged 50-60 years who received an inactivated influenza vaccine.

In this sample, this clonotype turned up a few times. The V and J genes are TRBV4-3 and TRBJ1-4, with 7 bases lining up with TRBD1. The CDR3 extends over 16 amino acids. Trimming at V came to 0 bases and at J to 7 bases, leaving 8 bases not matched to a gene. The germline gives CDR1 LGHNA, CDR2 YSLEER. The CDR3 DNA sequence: TGCGCCAGCAGCCAAGATACCCCCAGGGGGGCTGAAAAACTGTTTTTT. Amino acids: CASSQDTPRGAEKLFF.

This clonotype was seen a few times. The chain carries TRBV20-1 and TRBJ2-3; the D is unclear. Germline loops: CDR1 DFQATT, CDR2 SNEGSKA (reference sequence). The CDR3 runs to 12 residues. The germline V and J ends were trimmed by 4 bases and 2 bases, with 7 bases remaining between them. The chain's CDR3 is CSATRDTDTQYF. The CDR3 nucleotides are TGCAGTGCTACTAGGGACACAGATACGCAGTATTTT.

The CDR3 loop is CASSHESKVGTYSGANVLTF. CDR3 DNA: TGCGCCAGCAGCCATGAATCCAAGGTGGGGACCTACTCTGGGGCCAACGTCCTGACTTTC. The chain links TRBV4-3 to TRBJ2-6; D is tentatively TRBD1 or TRBD2 (5 bases each). CDR3 length equals 20 residues. Deletions cut 3 bases from V and 0 bases from J, with 21 bases between. CDR1 is LGHNA and CDR2 is YSLEER in the germline V gene.

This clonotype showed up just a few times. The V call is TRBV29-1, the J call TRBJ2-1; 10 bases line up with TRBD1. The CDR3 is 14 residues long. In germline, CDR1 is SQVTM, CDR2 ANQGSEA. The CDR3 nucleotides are TGCAGGCCGCCCGGGACAGGGGCAGGCAATGAGCAGTTCTTC. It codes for CRPPGTGAGNEQFF.

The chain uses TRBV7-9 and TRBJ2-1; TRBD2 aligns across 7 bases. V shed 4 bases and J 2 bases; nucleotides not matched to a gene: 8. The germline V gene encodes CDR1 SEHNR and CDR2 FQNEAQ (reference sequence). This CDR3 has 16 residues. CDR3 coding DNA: TGTGCCAGCAGCTCAACTAGGCGGGAGACCTACAATGAGCAGTTCTTC. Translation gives CASSSTRRETYNEQFF.

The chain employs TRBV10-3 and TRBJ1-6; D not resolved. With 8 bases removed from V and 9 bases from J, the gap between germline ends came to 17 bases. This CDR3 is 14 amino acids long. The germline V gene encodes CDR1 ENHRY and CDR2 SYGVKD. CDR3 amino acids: CAIRGESKRSPLHF. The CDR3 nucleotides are TGTGCCATCCGCGGGGAAAGCAAACGTTCACCCCTCCACTTT.

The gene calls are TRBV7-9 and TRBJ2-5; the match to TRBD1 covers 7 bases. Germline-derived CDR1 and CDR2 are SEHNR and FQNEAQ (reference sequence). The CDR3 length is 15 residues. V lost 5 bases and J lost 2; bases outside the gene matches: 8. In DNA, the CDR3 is TGTGCCAGCAGCCCAATGGGACAGCATCAAGAGACCCAGTACTTC. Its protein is CASSPMGQHQETQYF.

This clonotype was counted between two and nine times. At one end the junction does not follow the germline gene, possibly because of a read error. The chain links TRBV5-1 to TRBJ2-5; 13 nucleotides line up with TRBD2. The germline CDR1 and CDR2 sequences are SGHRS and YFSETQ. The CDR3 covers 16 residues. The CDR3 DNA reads TGCGCCAGCAACTTGGGACTAGCGGGGCCCCAAGAGACCCAGTACTTC. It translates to CASNLGLAGPQETQYF.

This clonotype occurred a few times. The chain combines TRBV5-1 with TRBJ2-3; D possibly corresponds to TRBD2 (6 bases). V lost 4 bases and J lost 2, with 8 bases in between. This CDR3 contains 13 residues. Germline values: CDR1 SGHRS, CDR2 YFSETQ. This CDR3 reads CASSELATDTQYF. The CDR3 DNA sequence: TGCGCCAGCAGCGAACTAGCCACAGATACGCAGTATTTT.

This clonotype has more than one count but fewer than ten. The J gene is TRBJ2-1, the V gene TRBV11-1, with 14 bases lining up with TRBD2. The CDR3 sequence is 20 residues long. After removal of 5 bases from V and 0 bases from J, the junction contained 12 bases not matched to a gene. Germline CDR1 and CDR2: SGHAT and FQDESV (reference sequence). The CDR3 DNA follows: TGTGCCAGCAGCCCTCTTGGTCAGACTAGCGGGAGGGGCTCCTACAATGAGCAGTTCTTC. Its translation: CASSPLGQTSGRGSYNEQFF.

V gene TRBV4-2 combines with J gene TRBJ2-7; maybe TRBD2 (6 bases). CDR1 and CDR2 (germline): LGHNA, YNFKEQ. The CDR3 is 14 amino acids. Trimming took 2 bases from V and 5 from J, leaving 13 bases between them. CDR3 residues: CASSQRLVLDEQYF. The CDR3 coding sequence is TGTGCCAGCAGCCAACGACTAGTACTCGACGAGCAGTACTTC.